This TCR beta chain was sequenced for a study of blood T cell repertoires in COVID-19. The assay was immunoSEQ multiplex PCR, and TCRdb's table has in-frame clones only and misses some. The sample records around 110,000 clones, more than 80% being singletons. Germline loops: CDR1 SGHTS, CDR2 YDEGEE. The CDR3 totals 15 residues. J gave up 3 bases and V 3 bases, and 2 bases lay outside the gene matches. The chain links TRBV5-8 to TRBJ2-1; 11 nucleotides match TRBD1. The TCR sequence derives from a man between 35 and 55 years old with active or convalescent COVID-19. The sample comprised peripheral blood. CDR3 residues: CASSWGQGVYNEQFF. The CDR3 DNA reads TGTGCCAGCAGCTGGGGACAGGGGGTCTACAATGAGCAGTTCTTC.